Shown below are 25 T cell receptor beta chains from a single sample sequenced in a study of CD8+CD57+ T cells in acquired aplastic anemia (dated by TCRdb to between 2017 and 2018). The patients picked for sequencing were ones in whom flow cytometry had shown an expansion of CD8+CD57+ cells. These reads were obtained on an Illumina HiSeq 2000. TCR beta VDJ combination and CDR3 sequence profiling used genomic DNA as the template. TCRdb trimmed public reads at Q25 via fastp, called clones via MiXCR and kept in-frame beta chains. Rows with one shared CDR3 protein collapse into an entry with the most common genes and DNA. A total of 450,000 to 600,000 distinct CDR3 sequences appear in this sample, around 30% of them only once. Jointly, the top ten make up about 0.8% of the sample. Material: sorted CD4+, CD8+, or CD8+CD57+ T cells (not recorded which) from PBMCs. The source is a human donor with aplastic anemia.

This clonotype was seen more than once but under ten times. The V and J genes are TRBV5-1 and TRBJ1-2; 10 bases match TRBD1. CDR1 is SGHRS and CDR2 is YFSETQ in the germline V gene. CDR3 length equals 14 residues. After removal of 4 bases from V and 6 bases from J, the junction contained 6 bases not matched to a gene. This chain's CDR3 is CASSPPGTGDGYTF. CDR3 DNA sequence: TGCGCCAGCAGCCCCCCCGGGACAGGGGATGGCTACACCTTC.

On this clonotype itself: Given the absence of the conserved phenylalanine or tryptophan at the CDR3 end, a read error is likely. The CDR3 nucleotides read TGTGCCAGCAGCATACCAAGGGGCTCCTACGAGCAGTACCTC. It encodes CASSIPRGSYEQYL. The rearrangement joins TRBV11-2 to TRBJ2-7; maybe TRBD1 (5 bases). The CDR3 contains 14 residues. The V end lost 5 bases, the J end lost 0 bases, and 11 bases lay between the germline ends. Germline V gene lookup returns CDR1 SGHAT and CDR2 FQNNGV.

V gene TRBV9 combines with J gene TRBJ2-2; 12 positions match TRBD1. CDR3 length: 16 amino acids. After removal of 0 bases from V and 7 bases from J, the junction contained 4 bases not matched to a gene. Germline values: CDR1 SGDLS, CDR2 YYNGEE. The DNA for the CDR3 is TGTGCCAGCAGCGTAGGGGGACAGGGGGCAAGCGGGGAGCTGTTTTTT. This codes for CASSVGGQGASGELFF.

This clonotype was seen at least ten times. This chain uses TRBV19 with TRBJ1-5, with D tentatively TRBD1 (6 bases). CDR1 is LNHDA, CDR2 SQIVND, per germline (reference sequence). The V end lost 6 bases, the J end lost 2 bases, and 11 bases lay between the germline ends. This CDR3 region has 14 residues. The CDR3 sequence is CASRVDSRNQPQHF. The CDR3 DNA follows: TGTGCCAGTAGAGTGGACAGTCGCAATCAGCCCCAGCATTTT. Based on the CDR3 plus reference TRBV19 and TRBJ1-5, the full variable domain is DGGITQSPKYLFRKEGQNVTLSCEQNLNHDAMYWYRQDPGQGLRLIYYSQIVNDFQKGDIAEGYSVSREKKESFPLTVTSAQKNPTAFYLCASRVDSRNQPQHFGDGTRLSIL.

This clonotype has a handful of counts. The rearrangement uses TRBV5-1 and TRBJ2-5, with 7 bases fitting TRBD2. CDR1 and CDR2 (germline): SGHRS, YFSETQ. The CDR3 runs 15 residues. Trimming removed 4 bases from V and 5 bases from J; junction bases left unmatched: 11. The CDR3 loop is CASSPQAAGAETQYF. CDR3 DNA sequence: TGCGCCAGCAGCCCCCAAGCGGCGGGAGCGGAGACCCAGTACTTC.

This clonotype was counted once. The chain joins TRBV11-2 to TRBJ2-3; perhaps TRBD1 as D (5 bases). From germline, CDR1 is SGHAT and CDR2 FQNNGV. V lost 5 bases, J lost 8 bases, and 14 bases lay in between. This CDR3 has 13 residues. CDR3 nucleotides: TGTGCCAGCAGCCTGACTTTTCAGGGTACGCAGTATTTT. It yields the protein CASSLTFQGTQYF.

The rearrangement joins TRBV9 to TRBJ1-4; TRBD1 agrees at 10 bases. Germline V gene data show CDR1 as SGDLS and CDR2 as YYNGEE. After removal of 4 bases from V and 8 bases from J, the junction contained 8 bases not matched to a gene. This CDR3 region has 15 residues. The CDR3 nucleotides are TGTGCCAGCAGCCCAAGACAGGGGGCGGGAGAAAAACTGTTTTTT. Its translation is CASSPRQGAGEKLFF.

A word on this clonotype: The junction departs from the called germline gene at one end, perhaps through a read error. The chain links TRBV30 to TRBJ2-7; 7 bases map to TRBD1. The CDR3 has 15 residues. In germline, CDR1 is GTSNPN, CDR2 SVGIG (reference sequence). The CDR3 sequence: CAWSGNRDSAYEQHF. CDR3 coding DNA: TGTGCCTGGAGTGGGAACCGGGACAGCGCCTACGAGCAGCACTTC. Supplemented by reference TRBV30 and TRBJ2-7, the full variable domain reads SQTIHQWPATLVQPVGSPLSLECTVEGTSNPNLYWYRQAAGRGLQLLFYSVGIGQISSEVPQNLSASRPQDRQFILSSKKLLLSDSGFYLCAWSGNRDSAYEQHFGPGTRLTVT.

This clonotype showed up many times. The rearrangement joins TRBV10-3 to TRBJ1-5; D is unresolved. Germline loops: CDR1 ENHRY, CDR2 SYGVKD. The CDR3 consists of 14 residues. V was clipped by 10 bases and J by 4 bases, with 17 bases between them. The chain's CDR3 is CATETSDGNQPQHF. CDR3 bases: TGTGCCACCGAAACTAGCGACGGGAATCAGCCCCAGCATTTT.

Points on this clonotype: A clone one base away is much larger, so this may be a read error. This rearrangement joins TRBV7-9 to TRBJ1-6; possible D gene TRBD1, 5 bases. The CDR3 has 15 amino acids. CDR1 and CDR2 from the germline V gene are SEHNR and FQNEAQ (reference sequence). Written as DNA, the CDR3 is TGTGCCAGCAGCTTAGTCAGTGGACAAAATTTACCCCTCCACTTT. Protein sequence: CASSLVSGQNLPLHF.

This clonotype was found a few times. The rearrangement uses TRBV19 and TRBJ1-3; D gene unclear. This CDR3 region has 14 residues. V lost 11 bases, J lost 3 bases, and 17 bases lay in between. Germline lookup yields CDR1 LNHDA and CDR2 SQIVND (reference sequence). The CDR3: CAWSVGDFGNTIYF. CDR3 bases: TGTGCCTGGAGTGTAGGAGATTTTGGAAACACCATATATTTT.

On this clonotype itself: This sequence may be a read error, since a much larger clone differs from it by one base. The gene calls are TRBV14 and TRBJ1-6; TRBD1 might be the D (6 bases). The CDR3 has 16 residues. The germline V gene has CDR1 SGHDN and CDR2 FVKESK. V was trimmed by 4 bases and J by 5 bases, leaving 15 bases between them. The CDR3 loop reads CASSRDNRADNSPLHF. DNA of the CDR3: TGTGCCAGCAGCCGAGATAACAGGGCGGATAATTCACCCCTCCACTTT.

A remark on this clonotype: This sequence may be a read error, since a much larger clone differs from it by one base. The V call is TRBV7-2, the J call TRBJ2-5; possibly TRBD1 for D (6 bases). Germline lookup yields CDR1 SGHTA and CDR2 FQGNSA. The CDR3 covers 11 residues. The CDR3 here is CAGSRDTDAFF. The CDR3 DNA follows: TGTGCCGGCAGCCGGGACACAGACGCGTTCTTC.

This clonotype was recorded only once. The V call is TRBV29-1, the J call TRBJ2-7; 12 bases line up with TRBD1. Germline V CDR1 and CDR2: SQVTM, ANQGSEA. V dropped 0 bases and J dropped 4; count of bases not matched to a gene: 7. The CDR3 has 16 amino acids. In nucleotides, the CDR3 is TGCAGCGTTGAAGATGACGGGACAGGGGGCGGGTACGAGCAGTACTTC. Amino acids: CSVEDDGTGGGYEQYF.

V usage is TRBV20-1 and J usage is TRBJ2-7; possibly TRBD2 for D (6 bases). Germline CDR1 is DFQATT and CDR2 is SNEGSKA (reference sequence). CDR3 length: 14 residues. Trimming stripped 0 bases from V and 4 bases from J, with 13 bases between. CDR3 nucleotides: TGCAGTGCTAGAGATTTGTCAGGGAGGTACGAGCAGTACTTC. This encodes CSARDLSGRYEQYF.

This clonotype was counted between two and nine times. The chain carries TRBV2 and TRBJ2-7, with D unresolved. The CDR3 extends over 15 amino acids. CDR1 SNHLY and CDR2 FYNNEI come from the germline V gene. Trimming left V 5 bases short and J 1 base short, with 15 bases between. DNA of the CDR3: TGTGCCAGCAGTTACTCCCTGGCGCCTTCCTACGAGCAGTACTTC. Translated, it gives CASSYSLAPSYEQYF.

This clonotype was seen a handful of times. This chain links TRBV19 with TRBJ1-5; possibly TRBD1 for D (6 bases). The CDR3 consists of 17 residues. With 0 bases removed from V and 8 bases from J, the gap between germline ends came to 20 bases. Germline V gene lookup returns CDR1 LNHDA and CDR2 SQIVND (reference sequence). CDR3 sequence: CASSIEEGQSDPEPQHF. CDR3 nucleotide sequence: TGTGCCAGTAGTATAGAGGAAGGACAGTCAGACCCCGAGCCCCAGCATTTT.

The table lists this clonotype with a few counts. This rearrangement joins TRBV20-1 to TRBJ2-3, with 12 bases lining up with TRBD2. The CDR3 covers 19 residues. The germline CDR1 and CDR2 sequences are DFQATT and SNEGSKA (reference sequence). V trimming: 4 bases; J trimming: 0 bases; junction bases outside the gene matches: 14. The CDR3 DNA sequence: TGCAGTGCTACCACCCCTGGACTAGCGGGAACCTCTAGCACAGATACGCAGTATTTT. Translation: CSATTPGLAGTSSTDTQYF.

This clonotype occurred a few times. The genes are TRBV9 and TRBJ2-5, with TRBD1 matching 8 bases. Trimming at V came to 0 bases and at J to 2 bases, leaving 3 bases not matched to a gene. This CDR3 has 15 residues. Germline assignment: CDR1 SGDLS and CDR2 YYNGEE. DNA for the CDR3: TGTGCCAGCAGCGTAGGGACAGGGTGGCAAGAGACCCAGTACTTC. It yields the protein CASSVGTGWQETQYF.

V gene TRBV2 combines with J gene TRBJ2-7; 10 bases are a match to TRBD2. The CDR3 length is 13 residues. V trimming: 3 bases; J trimming: 5 bases; junction bases outside the gene matches: 1. Germline values: CDR1 SNHLY, CDR2 FYNNEI. The CDR3 nucleotides read TGTGCCAGCAGTGACCTAGCGGGAGACGAGCAGTACTTC. Translating it yields CASSDLAGDEQYF.

This clonotype was observed once. CDR3 nucleotide sequence: TGCGCCAGCAGCTTGGTTTGCAGTGCCACTAGCGAAAGCTCCTACGAGCAGTACTTC. It yields the protein CASSLVCSATSESSYEQYF. The chain uses TRBV5-1 and TRBJ2-7; 7 bases match TRBD2. Per the germline V gene, CDR1 is SGHRS and CDR2 is YFSETQ. J was trimmed by 0 bases and V by 0 bases; bases with no gene match: 15. This CDR3 spans 19 amino acids.

V usage is TRBV12-3 or TRBV12-4 and J usage is TRBJ2-7; 7 bases line up with TRBD1. The CDR3 is 19 residues long. V shed 0 bases and J 6 bases; nucleotides not matched to a gene: 20. The CDR3 reads CASSLARRGLQRGNVEQYF. CDR3 coding DNA: TGTGCCAGCAGTTTAGCGCGTAGGGGGCTGCAACGGGGCAATGTCGAGCAGTACTTC.

V and J are TRBV6-5 and TRBJ1-3, with 7 nucleotides matching TRBD1. The ends lost 0 bases at V and 3 bases at J; junction bases unmatched: 5. From germline, CDR1 is MNHEY and CDR2 SVGAGI. The CDR3 runs 16 residues. The CDR3 protein is CASSYSEGAGGNTIYF. The CDR3 DNA sequence: TGTGCCAGCAGTTACTCCGAGGGGGCGGGTGGAAACACCATATATTTT.

This clonotype was counted at least ten times. This sequence joins TRBV20-1 and TRBJ1-6; D possibly corresponds to TRBD1 (6 bases). This CDR3 comprises 13 residues. Trimming took 5 bases from V and 10 from J, leaving 15 bases between them. Germline CDR1 reads DFQATT; CDR2 reads SNEGSKA (reference sequence). CDR3 DNA sequence: TGCAGTGCTCGGAGGACAGCCAAATCACCCCTCCACTTT. Amino acid sequence: CSARRTAKSPLHF.

This clonotype has just one count. This rearrangement joins TRBV19 to TRBJ1-2; D is perhaps TRBD1 (5 bases). Deletions cut 7 bases from V and 7 bases from J, with 22 bases between. Germline CDR1 reads LNHDA; CDR2 reads SQIVND (reference sequence). The CDR3 extends over 15 amino acids. For the CDR3, the DNA is TGTGCCAGTAAGGTCCAGGGCGCGAAGGTATCTGGCTACACCTTC. It encodes CASKVQGAKVSGYTF.